One and the same sample provided the 19 T cell receptor beta chains below, sequenced in a study of low-dose radiotherapy and immunotherapy resistance in tumors. Alpha and beta chains were covered, as first-strand cDNA relied on TRAV- and TRBV-specific primers. Both a constant-region primer and a V-primer adapter served to amplify TCRs across 15 to 20 PCR cycles. TCRdb recomputed calls from the reads with MiXCR, one row per CDR3 protein. The table lists 15,000 to 20,000 distinct CDR3 sequences, about 70% of them singletons. The receptors originated from a human donor with advanced metastatic prostate, ovarian, gallbladder or colorectal cancer (not recorded which). This table probably holds off-target reads from a library built for another chain.

This clonotype was detected only a few times. The chain carries TRBV5-1 and TRBJ2-4; perhaps TRBD2 as D (6 bases). V lost 2 bases and J 9 bases, leaving 12 bases between the germline ends. This CDR3 region has 13 residues. The germline V gene encodes CDR1 SGHRS and CDR2 YFSETQ. Here the CDR3 reads CASSLGPEGIQYF. The CDR3 bases are TGCGCCAGCAGCTTAGGTCCGGAGGGCATTCAGTACTTC.

This clonotype was counted once. The V call is TRBV20-1, the J call TRBJ2-5; D is ambiguous. Trimming took 4 bases from V and 4 from J, leaving 13 bases between them. The CDR3 contains 13 residues. The germline CDR1 and CDR2 sequences are DFQATT and SNEGSKA (reference sequence). CDR3 DNA: TGCAGTGCTAACCGAGACGGACGAGAGACCCAGTACTTC. This sequence encodes CSANRDGRETQYF.

This clonotype is judged large. The chain links TRBV4-2 to TRBJ1-1; D gene ambiguous. This CDR3 is built from 15 residues. Looked up from germline, CDR1 is LGHNA and CDR2 is YNFKEQ. The V end was cut by 1 base, the J end by 4 bases, with 13 bases between. The CDR3 region is CASSQVDGESTEAFF. In nucleotides, the CDR3 is TGTGCCAGCAGCCAAGTAGACGGAGAGAGCACTGAAGCTTTCTTT.

V gene TRBV5-1 combines with J gene TRBJ2-1; 7 bases match TRBD1. The CDR3 is 13 amino acids. J gave up 7 bases and V 5 bases, and 6 bases lay outside the gene matches. Germline lookup yields CDR1 SGHRS and CDR2 YFSETQ. The CDR3 DNA reads as TGCGCCAGCAGAACAGGGGTGGGGAATGAGCAGTTCTTC. Protein: CASRTGVGNEQFF. Drawing the rest from reference TRBV5-1 and TRBJ2-1, the complete variable domain is KAGVTQTPRYLIKTRGQQVTLSCSPISGHRSVSWYQQTPGQGLQFLFEYFSETQRNKGNFPGRFSGRQFSNSRSEMNVSTLELGDSALYLCASRTGVGNEQFFGPGTRLTVL.

The J gene is TRBJ2-7, the V gene TRBV28; maybe TRBD1 (5 bases). V was cut by 6 bases and J by 7 bases, with 13 bases left in between. The CDR3 runs 12 residues. CDR1 MDHEN and CDR2 SYDVKM come from the germline V gene. The CDR3 sequence is CASSAGYLEQYF. CDR3 in DNA: TGTGCCAGCAGCGCAGGGTACCTTGAGCAGTACTTC.

This clonotype is a singleton in its sample. This rearrangement joins TRBV11-2 to TRBJ2-7, with a tentative D call TRBD1 (8 bases). V lost 5 bases and J lost 0, with 29 bases in between. The CDR3 has 20 residues. Germline assignment: CDR1 SGHAT and CDR2 FQNNGV. The CDR3 sequence is CASSPRGRQGASGSSYEQYF. The CDR3, as DNA: TGTGCCAGCAGCCCCCGTGGGCGGCAGGGGGCTAGCGGTTCCTCCTACGAGCAGTACTTC.

This clonotype was seen a handful of times. The rearrangement links TRBV19 to TRBJ1-2; no reliable D call. Germline V lookup: CDR1 LNHDA, CDR2 SQIVND (reference sequence). This CDR3 is built from 13 residues. V was pared by 5 bases and J by 4 bases, with 11 bases between. CDR3 amino acids: CASSPWGGYGYTF. The CDR3 region has the DNA TGTGCCAGTAGTCCGTGGGGAGGCTATGGCTACACCTTC.

V gene TRBV5-6 combines with J gene TRBJ1-2; weak D call: TRBD1 (5 bases). The CDR3 spans 14 residues. The germline V and J ends were trimmed by 2 bases and 4 bases, with 12 bases remaining between them. The germline CDR1 and CDR2 sequences are SGHDT and YYEEEE. For the CDR3, the DNA is TGTGCCAGCAGCTTTCAAGGGGCTGGCTATGGCTACACCTTC. It translates to CASSFQGAGYGYTF.

A few counts support this clonotype. The chain uses TRBV5-6 and TRBJ2-7, with 7 bases aligning to TRBD2. With 0 bases clipped from V and 7 bases from J, the junction kept 4 bases outside the gene matches. Germline V gene lookup returns CDR1 SGHDT and CDR2 YYEEEE. This CDR3 region has 13 residues. The CDR3 coding sequence is TGTGCCAGCAGCTTGGGCGGGAGCCGAGAGCAGTACTTC. Its protein product is CASSLGGSREQYF.

CDR3 sequence: CASSSQAGGNNEQFF. CDR3 coding DNA: TGTGCCAGCAGTTCGCAAGCGGGAGGGAACAATGAGCAGTTCTTC. The chain recombines TRBV5-4 with TRBJ2-1, with 10 bases aligning to TRBD2. Trimming at V came to 5 bases and at J to 5 bases, leaving 7 bases not matched to a gene. The CDR3 consists of 15 residues. Per germline, CDR1 SGHNT and CDR2 YYREEE (reference sequence).

V gene TRBV20-1 combines with J gene TRBJ2-5, with 9 bases matching TRBD2. Germline trimming cut 2 bases from V and 4 bases from J; bases unmatched to any gene: 8. This CDR3 region has 15 residues. CDR1 is DFQATT and CDR2 is SNEGSKA in the germline V gene (reference sequence). As DNA, the CDR3 is TGCAGTGCTAGACCCCTAGCGGGAAGAGGAGAGACCCAGTACTTC. This codes for CSARPLAGRGETQYF.

The chain recombines TRBV12-3 or TRBV12-4 with TRBJ1-4; TRBD1 agrees at 7 bases. V was pared by 3 bases and J by 8 bases, with 3 bases of the junction left unmatched. CDR3 length: 13 residues. The CDR3 DNA is TGTGCCAGCAGTTTCAGGGGGAACGAAAAACTGTTTTTT. Amino acids: CASSFRGNEKLFF.

V usage is TRBV29-1 and J usage is TRBJ2-3, with unresolved D. V was clipped by 3 bases and J by 5 bases, with 6 bases between them. Looked up from germline, CDR1 is SQVTM and CDR2 is ANQGSEA. This CDR3 is built from 11 residues. CDR3 coding DNA: TGCAGCGTTGATCTTGTAGATACGCAGTATTTT. Its translation: CSVDLVDTQYF.

The V and J genes are TRBV14 and TRBJ2-1; D possibly matches TRBD1 or TRBD2 (5 bases each). Looked up from germline, CDR1 is SGHDN and CDR2 is FVKESK. The CDR3 is made up of 14 amino acids. V lost 1 base and J 9 bases, leaving 13 bases between the germline ends. CDR3 residues: CASSQVIPGTEQFF. CDR3 sequence (DNA): TGTGCCAGCAGCCAAGTTATCCCCGGGACTGAGCAGTTCTTC.

The chain carries TRBV27 and TRBJ2-1; the D gene is possibly TRBD2 (6 bases). V lost 6 bases and J lost 4, with 22 bases in between. The CDR3 contains 17 residues. The germline CDR1 and CDR2 sequences are MNHEY and SMNVEV (reference sequence). CDR3 sequence reads: CASSPKMGGAGYNEQFF. The CDR3 bases are TGTGCCAGCAGCCCTAAAATGGGGGGTGCGGGTTACAATGAGCAGTTCTTC.

This sequence joins TRBV4-3 and TRBJ1-1; D call uncertain. The ends were cut back, 1 base at V and 0 bases at J, with 9 bases in the middle. CDR3 length: 15 residues. The germline V gene encodes CDR1 LGHNA and CDR2 YSLEER. CDR3 residues: CASSQGGRLNTEAFF. CDR3 DNA: TGCGCCAGCAGCCAAGGTGGGAGACTGAACACTGAAGCTTTCTTT.

This clonotype was observed a handful of times. The CDR3 DNA reads as TGCGCCAGCAGCTTGGCCGTGGACACTTACAATGAGCAGTTCTTC. Translating it yields CASSLAVDTYNEQFF. V gene TRBV5-1 combines with J gene TRBJ2-1; D might be TRBD1 (5 bases). The CDR3 has 15 amino acids. Trimming removed 0 bases from V and 4 bases from J, with 11 bases in between. CDR1 and CDR2 (germline): SGHRS, YFSETQ.

The CDR3 sequence: CASSKLSPPLAGEPTDTQYF. CDR3 DNA sequence: TGTGCCAGCAGCAAACTCTCGCCCCCTCTCGCGGGAGAGCCCACAGATACGCAGTATTTT. This sequence joins TRBV21-1 and TRBJ2-3; the table's D call, TRBD1, was not checked against the DNA. TRBV21-1 corresponds to a pseudogene. The CDR3 extends over 20 amino acids.

The chain joins TRBV12-3 or TRBV12-4 to TRBJ2-2; 9 nucleotides agree with TRBD1. The V and J ends lost 5 bases and 6 bases, in that order; junction bases with no gene match: 7. CDR3 size: 15 residues. The CDR3 protein is CASSAWDRVSGELFF. CDR3 sequence (DNA): TGTGCCAGCAGTGCCTGGGACAGGGTGTCCGGGGAGCTGTTTTTT.